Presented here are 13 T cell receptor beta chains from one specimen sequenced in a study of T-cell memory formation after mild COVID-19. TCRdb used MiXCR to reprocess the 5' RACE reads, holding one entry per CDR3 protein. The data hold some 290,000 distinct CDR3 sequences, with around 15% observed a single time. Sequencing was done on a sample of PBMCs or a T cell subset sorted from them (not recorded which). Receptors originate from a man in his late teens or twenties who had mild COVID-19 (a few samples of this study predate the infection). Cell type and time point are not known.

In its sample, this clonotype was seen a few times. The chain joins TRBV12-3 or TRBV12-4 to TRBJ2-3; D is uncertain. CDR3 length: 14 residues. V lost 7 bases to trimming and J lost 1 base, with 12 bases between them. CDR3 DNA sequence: TGTGCCAGCAATGTGGGCCCCCGCACAGATACGCAGTATTTT. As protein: CASNVGPRTDTQYF.

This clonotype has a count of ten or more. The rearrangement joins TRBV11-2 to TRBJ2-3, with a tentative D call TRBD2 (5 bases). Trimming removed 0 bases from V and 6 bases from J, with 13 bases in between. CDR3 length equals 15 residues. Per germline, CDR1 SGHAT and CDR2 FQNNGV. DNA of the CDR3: TGTGCCAGCAGCTTAGATCGGCCTAGCTGGGATACGCAGTATTTT. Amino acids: CASSLDRPSWDTQYF.

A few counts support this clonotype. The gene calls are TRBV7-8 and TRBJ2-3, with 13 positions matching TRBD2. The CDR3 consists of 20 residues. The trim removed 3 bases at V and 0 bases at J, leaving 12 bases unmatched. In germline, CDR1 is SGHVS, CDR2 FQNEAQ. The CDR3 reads CASSLPTSGGPNSSTDTQYF. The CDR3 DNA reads TGTGCCAGCAGCTTGCCGACTAGCGGGGGGCCGAATTCTAGCACAGATACGCAGTATTTT.

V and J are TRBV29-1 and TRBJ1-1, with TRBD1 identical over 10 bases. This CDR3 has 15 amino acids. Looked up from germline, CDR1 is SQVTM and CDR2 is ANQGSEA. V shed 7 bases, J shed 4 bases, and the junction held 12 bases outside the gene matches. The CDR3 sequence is CSALGQGEGGTEAFF. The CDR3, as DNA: TGCAGCGCCCTAGGACAGGGGGAGGGTGGCACTGAAGCTTTCTTT.

The CDR3 DNA is TGTGCCAGCAGTCCCTCGTGGGGCGGGGGGCCAACTAGCACAGATACGCAGTATTTT. Translating gives CASSPSWGGGPTSTDTQYF. The J gene is TRBJ2-3, the V gene TRBV28; 8 nucleotides agree with TRBD2. The germline V gene encodes CDR1 MDHEN and CDR2 SYDVKM. The CDR3 totals 19 residues. J was trimmed by 0 bases and V by 5 bases; bases with no gene match: 16.

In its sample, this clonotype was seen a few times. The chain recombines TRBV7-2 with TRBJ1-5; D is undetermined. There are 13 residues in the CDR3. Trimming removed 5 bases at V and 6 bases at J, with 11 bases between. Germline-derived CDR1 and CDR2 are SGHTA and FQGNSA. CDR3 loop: CASSLHVGQPQHF. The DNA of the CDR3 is TGTGCCAGCAGCCTCCATGTGGGTCAGCCCCAGCATTTT. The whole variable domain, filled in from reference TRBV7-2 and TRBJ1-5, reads GAGVSQSPSNKVTEKGKDVELRCDPISGHTALYWYRQSLGQGLEFLIYFQGNSAPDKSGLPSDRFSAERTGGSVSTLTIQRTQQEDSAVYLCASSLHVGQPQHFGDGTRLSIL.

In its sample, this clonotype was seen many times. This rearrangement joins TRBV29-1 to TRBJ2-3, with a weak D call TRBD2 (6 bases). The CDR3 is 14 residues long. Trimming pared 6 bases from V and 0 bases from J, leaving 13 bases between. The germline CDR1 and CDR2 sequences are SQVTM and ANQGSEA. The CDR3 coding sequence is TGCAGCGTCCCACGGGACTTGAGCACAGATACGCAGTATTTT. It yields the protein CSVPRDLSTDTQYF.

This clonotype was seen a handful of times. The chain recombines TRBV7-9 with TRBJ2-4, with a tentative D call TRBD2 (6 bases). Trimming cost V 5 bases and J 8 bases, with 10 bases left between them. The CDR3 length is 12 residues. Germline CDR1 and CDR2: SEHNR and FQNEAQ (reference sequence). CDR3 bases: TGTGCCAGCAGCCTGTCGGGAGACATTCAGTACTTC. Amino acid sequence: CASSLSGDIQYF.

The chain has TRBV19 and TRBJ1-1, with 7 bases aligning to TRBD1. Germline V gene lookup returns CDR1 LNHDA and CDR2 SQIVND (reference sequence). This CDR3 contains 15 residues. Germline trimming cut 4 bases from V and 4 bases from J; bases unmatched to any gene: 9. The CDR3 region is CASSTDRVGSTEAFF. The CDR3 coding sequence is TGTGCCAGTAGTACCGACAGGGTCGGTAGCACTGAAGCTTTCTTT. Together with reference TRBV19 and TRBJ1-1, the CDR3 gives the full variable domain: DGGITQSPKYLFRKEGQNVTLSCEQNLNHDAMYWYRQDPGQGLRLIYYSQIVNDFQKGDIAEGYSVSREKKESFPLTVTSAQKNPTAFYLCASSTDRVGSTEAFFGQGTRLTVV.

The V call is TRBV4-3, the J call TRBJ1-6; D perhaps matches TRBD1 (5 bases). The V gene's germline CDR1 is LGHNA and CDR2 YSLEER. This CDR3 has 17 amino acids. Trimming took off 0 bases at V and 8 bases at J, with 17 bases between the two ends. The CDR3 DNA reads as TGCGCCAGCAGCCAAGATATGTGGGGGGTCCGGGATTCACCCCTCCACTTT. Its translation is CASSQDMWGVRDSPLHF.

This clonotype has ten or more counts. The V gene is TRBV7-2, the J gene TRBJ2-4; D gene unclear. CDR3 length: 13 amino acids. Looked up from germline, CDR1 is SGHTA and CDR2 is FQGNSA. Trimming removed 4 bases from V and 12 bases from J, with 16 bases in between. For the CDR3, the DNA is TGTGCCAGCAGCTACCCCCCGCTGGTACCTCAGTACTTC. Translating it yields CASSYPPLVPQYF. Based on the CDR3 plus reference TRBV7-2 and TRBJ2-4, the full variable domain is GAGVSQSPSNKVTEKGKDVELRCDPISGHTALYWYRQSLGQGLEFLIYFQGNSAPDKSGLPSDRFSAERTGGSVSTLTIQRTQQEDSAVYLCASSYPPLVPQYFGAGTRLSVL.

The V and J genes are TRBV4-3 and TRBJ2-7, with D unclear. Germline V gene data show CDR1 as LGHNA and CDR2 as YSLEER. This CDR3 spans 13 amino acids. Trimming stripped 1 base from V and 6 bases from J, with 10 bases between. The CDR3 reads CASSQVRSSEQYF. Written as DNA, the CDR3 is TGCGCCAGCAGCCAAGTCAGGAGCTCCGAGCAGTACTTC.

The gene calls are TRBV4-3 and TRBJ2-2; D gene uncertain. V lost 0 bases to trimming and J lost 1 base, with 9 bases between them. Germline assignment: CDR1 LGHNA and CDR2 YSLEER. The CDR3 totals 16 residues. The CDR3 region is CASSQDLLRNTGELFF. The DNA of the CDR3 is TGCGCCAGCAGCCAAGATCTACTTAGGAACACCGGGGAGCTGTTTTTT.